This is a list of T cell receptor beta chains from one sample in a study of PD-L1 blockade in urothelial cancer. The assay was immunoSEQ multiplex PCR, and TCRdb's table has in-frame clones only and misses some. Of about 30,000 clones listed, around 89% are singletons. The source material was PBMCs, sampled around atezolizumab (anti-PD-L1) treatment. These receptors were obtained from a man older than 75 with urothelial cancer. CDR3s include the opening cysteine and the closing phenylalanine or tryptophan. The order of the fields is J gene, V gene, D gene, clone size, CDR3 DNA, CDR3 protein. The D gene is left open where the match is weak. For some rows the clone size is stated as once, few or many, or as a class when expanded; others skip it.

J: TRBJ2-3; V: TRBV7-2; D: TRBD2; size: .; DNA: TGTGCCAGCAGCCCTAGCGGGAGAGGCACAGATACGCAGTATTTT; CDR3: CASSPSGRGTDTQYF
J: TRBJ1-2; V: TRBV5-1; D: TRBD1; size: .; DNA: TGCGCCAGCAGCTTGGACCCGGGACAGGGGGTCAATACCTATGGCTACACCTTC; CDR3: CASSLDPGQGVNTYGYTF
J: TRBJ1-5; V: TRBV30; D: TRBD1; size: .; DNA: TGTGCCTGGACAGGGGGGCTTGGCCAGCCCCAGCATTTT; CDR3: CAWTGGLGQPQHF
J: TRBJ1-1; V: TRBV28; D: .; size: .; DNA: TGTGCCAGCAGTCCCGCAGGTTCCAGGGGCAACACTGAAGCTTTCTTT; CDR3: CASSPAGSRGNTEAFF
J: TRBJ2-3; V: TRBV7-9; D: TRBD2; size: .; DNA: TGTGCCAGCAGCTTAGGGTATGCGGGAGGTACGCAGTATTTT; CDR3: CASSLGYAGGTQYF
J: TRBJ2-5; V: TRBV7-7; D: TRBD2; size: .; DNA: TGTGCCAGCAGCCTAGGGACTAGCGGGATCCAAGAGACCCAGTACTTC; CDR3: CASSLGTSGIQETQYF
J: TRBJ1-1; V: TRBV18; D: TRBD1; size: .; DNA: TGTGCCAGCTCACCCGGGCGGACAGGGAACACTGAAGCTTTCTTT; CDR3: CASSPGRTGNTEAFF
J: TRBJ1-3; V: TRBV10-3; D: .; size: .; DNA: TGTGCCATCGGGGGGGGTGCCTCTGGAAACACCATATATTTT; CDR3: CAIGGGASGNTIYF
J: TRBJ1-1; V: TRBV30; D: TRBD1; size: .; DNA: TGTGCCTGGAGTGTCATCCTCGGGACAGGGATCACTGAAGCTTTCTTT; CDR3: CAWSVILGTGITEAFF
J: TRBJ1-4; V: TRBV7-2; D: TRBD1; size: once; DNA: TGTGCCAGCAGCTTAGTCGATCGGACAGGCGGTATACTGTTTTTT; CDR3: CASSLVDRTGGILFF
J: TRBJ2-4; V: TRBV5-8; D: TRBD1; size: .; DNA: TGTGCCAGCAGCTTGGGACAGGGGAGCATTCAGTACTTC; CDR3: CASSLGQGSIQYF
J: TRBJ1-2; V: TRBV18; D: .; size: once; DNA: TGTGCCAGCTCACCTGGGCAGGGATCCCCCCACTATGGCTACACCTTC; CDR3: CASSPGQGSPHYGYTF
J: TRBJ2-6; V: TRBV2; D: TRBD2; size: once; DNA: TGTGCCAGCAAGCGGGGGAACTCTGGGGCCAACGTCCTGACTTTC; CDR3: CASKRGNSGANVLTF
J: TRBJ2-2; V: TRBV25-1; D: .; size: once; DNA: TGTGCCAGCATCGAGCCCGTGAACACCGGGGAGCTGTTTTTT; CDR3: CASIEPVNTGELFF
J: TRBJ2-1; V: TRBV2; D: .; size: .; DNA: TGTGCCAGCATGGTGGACACTATCAATGAGCAGTTCTTC; CDR3: CASMVDTINEQFF
J: TRBJ2-7; V: TRBV2; D: .; size: .; DNA: TGTGCCAGCAGAGACCTCAGCGTCCAACCGTACTTC; CDR3: CASRDLSVQPYF
J: TRBJ2-7; V: TRBV19; D: TRBD1; size: .; DNA: TGTGCCAGTAGTATAGTTGGACAGGGAGGATCCTACGAGCAGTACTTC; CDR3: CASSIVGQGGSYEQYF
J: TRBJ2-7; V: TRBV7-2; D: .; size: .; DNA: TGTGCCAGCAGCCGGGACTTTTACAACTACGAGCAGTACTTC; CDR3: CASSRDFYNYEQYF
J: TRBJ1-3; V: TRBV28; D: .; size: .; DNA: TGTGCCAGCAGTTTATGGAGGGAGGGCTCTGGAAACACCATATATTTT; CDR3: CASSLWREGSGNTIYF
J: TRBJ2-3; V: TRBV5-1; D: TRBD2; size: .; DNA: TGCGCCAGCAGCTTGGGTGGGAGGGCGGCAGATACGCAGTATTTT; CDR3: CASSLGGRAADTQYF
J: TRBJ2-4; V: TRBV29-1; D: TRBD2; size: .; DNA: TGCAGCGTTGAAGGGGGCGGGAGAGGTAGTCTGGCCAAAAACATTCAGTACTTC; CDR3: CSVEGGGRGSLAKNIQYF
J: TRBJ2-4; V: TRBV28; D: .; size: .; DNA: TGTGCCACCAACCGGGACACGCAGACCAAAAACATTCAGTACTTC; CDR3: CATNRDTQTKNIQYF
J: TRBJ2-3; V: TRBV9; D: TRBD2; size: .; DNA: TGTGCCAGCAGCGTAGGGGGTTCCGGGACTAGCGGTCTCACAGATACGCAGTATTTT; CDR3: CASSVGGSGTSGLTDTQYF
J: TRBJ2-7; V: TRBV7-9; D: .; size: .; DNA: TGTGCCAGCAGCTTACAGGGAGCGGGCTACGAGCAGTACTTC; CDR3: CASSLQGAGYEQYF
J: TRBJ2-4; V: TRBV19; D: .; size: once; DNA: TGTGCCAGTAGTTCTCTAGGGGAAGCCAAAAACATTCAGTACTTC; CDR3: CASSSLGEAKNIQYF
J: TRBJ1-1; V: TRBV4-2; D: .; size: .; DNA: TGTGCCAGCAGCCAAGATCGGAGTTACCTGAACACTGAAGCTTTCTTT; CDR3: CASSQDRSYLNTEAFF
J: TRBJ1-2; V: TRBV12-5; D: .; size: .; DNA: TGTGCTAGTGGTTTGGATACAGGTCACTACACCTTC; CDR3: CASGLDTGHYTF
J: TRBJ2-1; V: TRBV11-3; D: TRBD2; size: .; DNA: TGTGCCAGCAGCTCTCCGGGACTAGCGGGCAATGAGCAGTTCTTC; CDR3: CASSSPGLAGNEQFF
J: TRBJ2-2; V: TRBV7-6; D: .; size: .; DNA: TGTGCCAGCAGCTCCAGGGTTAACACCGGGGAGCTGTTTTTT; CDR3: CASSSRVNTGELFF
J: TRBJ2-3; V: TRBV5-4; D: .; size: .; DNA: TGTGCCAGCAGCCAATTGGGGGCGGGGGGCACAGATACGCAGTATTTT; CDR3: CASSQLGAGGTDTQYF
J: TRBJ2-7; V: TRBV6-5; D: .; size: once; DNA: TGTGCCAGCAGTCGGACTCAAAGCTCCTACGAGCAGTACTTC; CDR3: CASSRTQSSYEQYF
J: TRBJ2-1; V: TRBV18; D: TRBD2; size: .; DNA: TGTGCCAGCTCACCCCCTATAGCGGGAGGGCCTTTGAATGAGCAGTTCTTC; CDR3: CASSPPIAGGPLNEQFF
J: TRBJ2-7; V: TRBV10-1; D: TRBD1; size: .; DNA: TGCGCCAGTTTCCGGGACAGGGGAGAGCAGTACTTC; CDR3: CASFRDRGEQYF
J: TRBJ1-1; V: TRBV6-6; D: TRBD1; size: .; DNA: TGTGCCAGCAGTTACTTGACAGGGCGGAACACTGAAGCTTTCTTT; CDR3: CASSYLTGRNTEAFF
J: TRBJ2-1; V: TRBV7-9; D: TRBD1; size: few; DNA: TGTGCCAGCAGCTTGGGGGACAGGGGAAGCAATGAGCAGTTCTTC; CDR3: CASSLGDRGSNEQFF
J: TRBJ2-3; V: TRBV30; D: TRBD2; size: .; DNA: TGTGCCTGGAGGTCCCGACTAGCGGGAGTTCAAGATACGCAGTATTTT; CDR3: CAWRSRLAGVQDTQYF
J: TRBJ2-7; V: TRBV5-1; D: .; size: .; DNA: TGCGCCAGCAGCTTGTCAGGACAGAGCTACGAGCAGTACTTC; CDR3: CASSLSGQSYEQYF
J: TRBJ2-7; V: TRBV6-1; D: TRBD2; size: .; DNA: TGTGCCAGCAGTGTCGGACTAGCGGGAGGCTCCTACGAGCAGTACTTC; CDR3: CASSVGLAGGSYEQYF
J: TRBJ2-2; V: TRBV11-3; D: TRBD1; size: .; DNA: TGTGCCAGCAGCCACTCTCTGGACAGGGCGGGCACCGGGGAGCTGTTTTTT; CDR3: CASSHSLDRAGTGELFF
J: TRBJ2-5; V: TRBV19; D: .; size: once; DNA: TGTGCCAGTAGTTCGATGCCAGGGGTGGCAGAGACCCAGTACTTC; CDR3: CASSSMPGVAETQYF
J: TRBJ2-2; V: TRBV5-1; D: TRBD1; size: once; DNA: TGCGCCAGCAGCGCCAGGGGGTTAACAGGGGGCGCATCCGGGGAGCTGTTTTTT; CDR3: CASSARGLTGGASGELFF
J: TRBJ2-3; V: TRBV4-1; D: TRBD2; size: .; DNA: TGCGCCAGCAGCCAAGGGACTAGCGGGAGGACAGATACGCAGTATTTT; CDR3: CASSQGTSGRTDTQYF
J: TRBJ1-3; V: TRBV2; D: .; size: .; DNA: TGTGCCACCCAGGGTCTCTCTGGAAACACCATATATTTT; CDR3: CATQGLSGNTIYF
J: TRBJ2-1; V: TRBV4-3; D: .; size: .; DNA: TGCGCCAGCAGCCAAGTTCGCCTCTCTCAACGGCCTAGCTCCTACAATGAGCAGTTCTTC; CDR3: CASSQVRLSQRPSSYNEQFF
J: TRBJ2-1; V: TRBV7-2; D: .; size: once; DNA: TGTGCCAGCAGCTTAGGGACGGCGGGGAATGAGCAGTTCTTC; CDR3: CASSLGTAGNEQFF
J: TRBJ1-1; V: TRBV5-1; D: TRBD1; size: .; DNA: TGCGCCAGCAGCACGAGACAGGGTGGTGACACTGAAGCTTTCTTT; CDR3: CASSTRQGGDTEAFF
J: TRBJ1-3; V: TRBV4-1; D: TRBD1; size: .; DNA: TGCGCCAGCAGCCAGAGGACAGGGTCAGGAAACACCATATATTTT; CDR3: CASSQRTGSGNTIYF